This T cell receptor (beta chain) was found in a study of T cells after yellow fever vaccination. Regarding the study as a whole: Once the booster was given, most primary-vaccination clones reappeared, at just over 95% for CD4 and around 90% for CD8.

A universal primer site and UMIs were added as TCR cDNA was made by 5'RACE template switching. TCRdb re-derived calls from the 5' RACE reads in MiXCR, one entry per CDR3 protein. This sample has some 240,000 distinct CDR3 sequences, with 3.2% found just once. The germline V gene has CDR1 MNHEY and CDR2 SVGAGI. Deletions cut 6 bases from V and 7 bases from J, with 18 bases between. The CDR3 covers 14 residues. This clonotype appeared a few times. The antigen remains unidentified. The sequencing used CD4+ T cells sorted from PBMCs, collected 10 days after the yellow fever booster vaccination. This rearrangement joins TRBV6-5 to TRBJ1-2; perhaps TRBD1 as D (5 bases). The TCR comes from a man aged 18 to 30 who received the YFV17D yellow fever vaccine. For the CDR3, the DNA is TGTGCCAGCAGGGCCACGGGACCCCCTGGTGGCTACACCTTC. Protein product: CASRATGPPGGYTF.